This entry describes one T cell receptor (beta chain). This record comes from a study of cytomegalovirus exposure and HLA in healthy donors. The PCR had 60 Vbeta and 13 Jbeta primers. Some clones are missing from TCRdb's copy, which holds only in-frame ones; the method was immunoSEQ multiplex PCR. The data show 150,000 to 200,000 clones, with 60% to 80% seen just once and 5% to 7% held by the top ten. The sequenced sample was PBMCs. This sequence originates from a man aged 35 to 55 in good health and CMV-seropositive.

In DNA form, the CDR3 reads TGTGCCAGCAGCTTAGCCCTAACCCTCTCCTACAATGAGCAGTTCTTC. It is translated as CASSLALTLSYNEQFF. The chain has TRBV11-2 and TRBJ2-1; D unresolved. Germline loops: CDR1 SGHAT, CDR2 FQNNGV. V was cut by 1 base and J by 0 bases, with 10 bases left in between. The CDR3 length is 16 residues.